This record concerns one T cell receptor (beta chain) sequence. The antigen this receptor binds is unknown. No qualities accompany the bases; no much larger clone lies one base away. The entry originates in a study of blood T cell repertoires in COVID-19 (dated by TCRdb to 2018 to 2020). Broadly, across the study: The collaborator samples originated in the United States, Italy and Spain and spanned the acute and convalescent phases of COVID-19. The prospective study material was composed of cDNA or gDNA derived from T cells, B-cell-depleted T cells, or PBMCs. The dataset comprised deeply sampled blood TCRbeta repertoires from subjects exposed to, actively infected with, or recovered from COVID-19. The repertoires were made available in a free public database intended to serve as a resource for research on the immune response to SARS-CoV-2. The samples were drawn from two sources: the first 160 participants of the ongoing ImmuneRACE study, and about 1,300 subjects contributed by 6 global collaborators. Nearly every sample came with metadata listing a de-identified subject ID, COVID-19 status, age in years and sex. Where HLA class I and class II types were available, the types were taken from metadata supplied by the sample provider, not from assay-based typing. General findings and caveats noted by the study authors: Clinical and demographic metadata were provided uncurated, with the amount varying by source and participant.

The collaborating institutions used their own protocols to collect whole blood in K2EDTA tubes. For TCRbeta analysis, collaborators shipped samples in one of three forms: frozen whole blood, isolated PBMCs, or DNA extracted from either of those sample types. The germline V gene (reference sequence) gives CDR1 as MNHNY and CDR2 as SVGAGI. From its cysteine to its phenylalanine, the CDR3 spans 13 amino acids. Only CDR3 DNA remains: 39 bases, in frame from the first base. Trimmed from V: 5 bases; trimmed from J: 1 base; junction bases lacking a gene match: 0. TCRbeta CDR3 regions were amplified from genomic DNA using the immunoSEQ Assay, a bias-controlled multiplex PCR. Under the source paper's analysis protocol: Within the assay, amplification of reference gene primers was used to estimate how many nucleated cells each sample contained. To quantify the absolute abundance of each unique TCRbeta CDR3 rearrangement, sequence reads were collapsed and filtered. For each sample, productive Simpson clonality was calculated as the square root of Simpson's diversity index across productive rearrangements. In TCRdb, the immuneACCESS table is reduced to in-frame sequences with V and J assigned. These tables do not hold every clone; where another copy was compared, an unresolved V gene accounts for under half, and the others remain unexplained. That table is the source of V, J and clone size, and D and trimming were worked out from the DNA. For this sample the table gives more than 75,000 clones, of which under 90% were detected only once. More than 14% of the sample rests with the top ten.

Material: peripheral blood. This clonotype was sampled from a woman aged 70-85 years with acute or convalescent COVID-19. The rearranged chain carries TRBV6-6 and TRBJ1-2, with TRBD1 identical over 8 junction bases. The CDR3 has the sequence CASSDRGNYGYTF. The nucleotide sequence is given as TGTGCCAGCAGTGACAGGGGTAACTATGGCTACACCTTC.